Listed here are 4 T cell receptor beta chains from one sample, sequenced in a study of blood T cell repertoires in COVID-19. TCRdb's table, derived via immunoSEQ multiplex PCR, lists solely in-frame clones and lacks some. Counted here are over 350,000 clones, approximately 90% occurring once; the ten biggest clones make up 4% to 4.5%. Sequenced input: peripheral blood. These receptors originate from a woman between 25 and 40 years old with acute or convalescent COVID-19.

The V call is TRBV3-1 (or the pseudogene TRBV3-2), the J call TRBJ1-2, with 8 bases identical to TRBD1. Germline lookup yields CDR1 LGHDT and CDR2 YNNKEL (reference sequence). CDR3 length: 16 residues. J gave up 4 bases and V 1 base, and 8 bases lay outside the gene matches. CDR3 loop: CASSQGLQGVRYGYTF. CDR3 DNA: TGTGCCAGCAGCCAAGGGTTACAGGGGGTACGCTATGGCTACACCTTC.

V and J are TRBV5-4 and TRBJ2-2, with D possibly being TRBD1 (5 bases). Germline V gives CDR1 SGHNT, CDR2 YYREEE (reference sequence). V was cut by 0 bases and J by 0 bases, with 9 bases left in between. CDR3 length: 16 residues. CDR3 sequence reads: CASSLEPQANTGELFF. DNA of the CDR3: TGTGCCAGCAGCTTGGAACCACAGGCGAACACCGGGGAGCTGTTTTTT.

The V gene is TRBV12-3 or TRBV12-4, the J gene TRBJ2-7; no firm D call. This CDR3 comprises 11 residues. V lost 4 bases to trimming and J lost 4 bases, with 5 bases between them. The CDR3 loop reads CASSSRYEQYF. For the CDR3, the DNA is TGTGCCAGCAGTTCGAGGTACGAGCAGTACTTC.

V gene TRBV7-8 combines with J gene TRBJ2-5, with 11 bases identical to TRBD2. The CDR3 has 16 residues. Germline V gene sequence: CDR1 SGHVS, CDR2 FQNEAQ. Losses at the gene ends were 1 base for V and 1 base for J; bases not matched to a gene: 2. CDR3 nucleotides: TGTGCCAGCAGCTTAGGACTAGCGGGGTCCCAAGAGACCCAGTACTTC. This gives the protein CASSLGLAGSQETQYF.